This paragraph reports one T cell receptor (beta chain). Sequenced by immunoSEQ multiplex PCR; TCRdb stores in-frame clones only, minus some. The repertoire holds about 220,000 clones, with about four fifths as singletons. The source of the sample is a study of blood T cell repertoires in COVID-19. On the study more broadly: The cDNA or gDNA used as material had been derived from T cells, B-cell-depleted T cells, or PBMCs.

V shed 4 bases and J 4 bases; nucleotides not matched to a gene: 7. The CDR3 is 14 residues long. CDR1 is SQVTM and CDR2 is ANQGSEA in the germline V gene. Assignment of participants to cohorts was predicated upon participant-reported clinical history. The source is a woman aged 40 to 50 who had been exposed to COVID-19. This chain uses TRBV29-1 with TRBJ2-7; 10 bases are shared with TRBD1. The sequenced sample consisted of PBMCs or T cells enriched from blood (not recorded which). CDR3 nucleotide sequence: TGCAGCGTTGTATCGGGACAGGGGAGTTACGAGCAGTACTTC. Its translation: CSVVSGQGSYEQYF.